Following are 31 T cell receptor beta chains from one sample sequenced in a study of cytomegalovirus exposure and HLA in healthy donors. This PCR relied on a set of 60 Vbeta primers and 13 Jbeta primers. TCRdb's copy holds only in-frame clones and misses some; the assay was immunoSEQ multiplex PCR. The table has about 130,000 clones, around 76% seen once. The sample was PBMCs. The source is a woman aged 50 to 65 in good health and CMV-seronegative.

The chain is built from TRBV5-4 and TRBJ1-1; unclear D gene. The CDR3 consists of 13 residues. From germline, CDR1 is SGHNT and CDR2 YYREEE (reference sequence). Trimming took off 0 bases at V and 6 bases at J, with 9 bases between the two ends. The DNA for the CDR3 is TGTGCCAGCAGCTTGGATACAGTGGCTGAAGCTTTCTTT. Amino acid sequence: CASSLDTVAEAFF.

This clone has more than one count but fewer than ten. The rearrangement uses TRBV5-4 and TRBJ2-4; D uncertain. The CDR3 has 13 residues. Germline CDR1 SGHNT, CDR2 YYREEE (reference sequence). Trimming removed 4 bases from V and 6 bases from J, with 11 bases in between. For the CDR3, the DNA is TGTGCCAGCAGCGCATCTATGCCAAACATTCAGTACTTC. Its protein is CASSASMPNIQYF.

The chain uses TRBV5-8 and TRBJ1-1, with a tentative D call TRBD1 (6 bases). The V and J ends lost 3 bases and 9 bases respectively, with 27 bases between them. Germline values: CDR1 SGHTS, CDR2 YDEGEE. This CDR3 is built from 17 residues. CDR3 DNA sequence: TGTGCCAGCAGCTCCGGACAGAGAAGACCTTTACCGTATCAAGCTTTCTTT. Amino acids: CASSSGQRRPLPYQAFF.

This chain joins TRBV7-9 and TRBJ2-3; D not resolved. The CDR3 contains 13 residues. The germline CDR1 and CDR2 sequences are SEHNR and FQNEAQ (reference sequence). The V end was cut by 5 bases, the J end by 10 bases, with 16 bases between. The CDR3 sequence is CASSPPVESSQYF. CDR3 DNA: TGTGCCAGCAGCCCCCCGGTTGAATCTTCGCAGTATTTT.

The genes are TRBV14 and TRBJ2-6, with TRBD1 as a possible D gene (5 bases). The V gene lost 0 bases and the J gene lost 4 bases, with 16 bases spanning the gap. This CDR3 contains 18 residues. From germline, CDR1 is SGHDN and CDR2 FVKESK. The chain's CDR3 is CASSQEKGRVPGANVLTF. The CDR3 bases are TGTGCCAGCAGCCAAGAGAAGGGCAGGGTACCCGGGGCCAACGTCCTGACTTTC.

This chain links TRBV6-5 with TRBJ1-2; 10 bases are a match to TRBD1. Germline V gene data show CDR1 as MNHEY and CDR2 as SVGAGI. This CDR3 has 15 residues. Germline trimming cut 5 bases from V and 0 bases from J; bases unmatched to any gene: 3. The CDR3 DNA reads TGTGCCAGCAGTCCCGGACAGGGGGCTAACTATGGCTACACCTTC. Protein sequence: CASSPGQGANYGYTF.

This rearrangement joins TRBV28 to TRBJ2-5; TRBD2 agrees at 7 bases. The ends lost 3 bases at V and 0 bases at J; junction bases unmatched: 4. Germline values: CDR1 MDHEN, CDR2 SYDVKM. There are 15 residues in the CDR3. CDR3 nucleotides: TGTGCCAGCAGTTTCAGCGGGAAGTACCAAGAGACCCAGTACTTC. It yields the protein CASSFSGKYQETQYF.

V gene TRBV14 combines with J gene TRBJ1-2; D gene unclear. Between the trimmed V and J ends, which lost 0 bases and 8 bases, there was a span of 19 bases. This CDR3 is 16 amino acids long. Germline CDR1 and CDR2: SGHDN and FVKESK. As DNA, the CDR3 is TGTGCCAGCAGCCAAGACGGTGGAGGTTTATGGACCGGCTACACCTTC. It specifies CASSQDGGGLWTGYTF.

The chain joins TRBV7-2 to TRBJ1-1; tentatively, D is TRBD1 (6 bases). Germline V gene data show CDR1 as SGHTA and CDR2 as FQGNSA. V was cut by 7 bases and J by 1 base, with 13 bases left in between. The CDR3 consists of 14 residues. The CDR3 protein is CASIVGGENTEAFF. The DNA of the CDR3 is TGTGCCAGCATCGTAGGGGGGGAGAACACTGAAGCTTTCTTT. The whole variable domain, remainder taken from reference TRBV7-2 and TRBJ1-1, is GAGVSQSPSNKVTEKGKDVELRCDPISGHTALYWYRQSLGQGLEFLIYFQGNSAPDKSGLPSDRFSAERTGGSVSTLTIQRTQQEDSAVYLCASIVGGENTEAFFGQGTRLTVV.

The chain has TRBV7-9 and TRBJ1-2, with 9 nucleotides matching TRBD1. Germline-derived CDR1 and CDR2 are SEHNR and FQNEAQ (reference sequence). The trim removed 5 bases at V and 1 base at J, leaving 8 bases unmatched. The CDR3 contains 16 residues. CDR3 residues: CASSTTGGWGNYGYTF. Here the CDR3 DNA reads TGTGCCAGCAGCACCACAGGGGGCTGGGGTAACTATGGCTACACCTTC.

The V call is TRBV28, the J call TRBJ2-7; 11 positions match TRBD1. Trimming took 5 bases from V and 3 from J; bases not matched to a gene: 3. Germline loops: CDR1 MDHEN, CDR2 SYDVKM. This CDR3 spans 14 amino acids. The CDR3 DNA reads TGTGCCAGCAGTACCGGGACAGGGGGCTACGAGCAGTACTTC. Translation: CASSTGTGGYEQYF. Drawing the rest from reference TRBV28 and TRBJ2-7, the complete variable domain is DVKVTQSSRYLVKRTGEKVFLECVQDMDHENMFWYRQDPGLGLRLIYFSYDVKMKEKGDIPEGYSVSREKKERFSLILESASTNQTSMYLCASSTGTGGYEQYFGPGTRLTVT.

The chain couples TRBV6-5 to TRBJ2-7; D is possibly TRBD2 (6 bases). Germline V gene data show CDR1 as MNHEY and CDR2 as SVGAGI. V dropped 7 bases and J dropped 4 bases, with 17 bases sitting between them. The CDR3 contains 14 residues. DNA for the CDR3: TGTGCCAGCACCCCGCGGGGAATCGCTTACGAGCAGTACGTC. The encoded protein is CASTPRGIAYEQYV.

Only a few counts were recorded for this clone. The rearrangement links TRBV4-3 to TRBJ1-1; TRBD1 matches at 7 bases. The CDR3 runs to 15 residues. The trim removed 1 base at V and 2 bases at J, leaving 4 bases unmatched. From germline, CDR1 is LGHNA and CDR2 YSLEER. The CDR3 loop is CASSQAYRGNTEAFF. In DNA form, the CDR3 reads TGCGCCAGCAGCCAAGCCTACAGGGGAAACACTGAAGCTTTCTTT.

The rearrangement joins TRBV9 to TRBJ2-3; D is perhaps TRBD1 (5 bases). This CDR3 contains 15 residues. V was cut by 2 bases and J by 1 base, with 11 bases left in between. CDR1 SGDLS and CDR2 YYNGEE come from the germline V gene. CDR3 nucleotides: TGTGCCAGCAGCGTCAGGGCGAGAGGCACAGATACGCAGTATTTT. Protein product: CASSVRARGTDTQYF.

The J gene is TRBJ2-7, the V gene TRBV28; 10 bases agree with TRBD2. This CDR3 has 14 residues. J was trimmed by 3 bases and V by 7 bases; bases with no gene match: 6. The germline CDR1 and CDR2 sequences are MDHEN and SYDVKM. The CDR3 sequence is CASKGAGGNYEQYF. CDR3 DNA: TGTGCCAGCAAGGGAGCGGGAGGGAACTACGAGCAGTACTTC.

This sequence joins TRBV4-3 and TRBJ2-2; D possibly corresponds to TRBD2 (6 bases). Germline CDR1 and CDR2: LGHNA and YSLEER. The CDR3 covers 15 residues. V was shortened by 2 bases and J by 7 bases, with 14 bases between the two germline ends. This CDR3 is CASSQTSFIGGELFF. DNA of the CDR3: TGCGCCAGCAGCCAAACTAGCTTTATTGGCGGGGAGCTGTTTTTT.

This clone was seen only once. CDR3 loop: CASSPQARTAEAFF. CDR3 sequence (DNA): TGTGCCAGCTCACCACAAGCGCGGACTGCTGAAGCTTTCTTT. The chain employs TRBV18 and TRBJ1-1; D uncertain. The CDR3 length is 14 residues. Trimming cost V 1 base and J 6 bases, with 12 bases left between them. Germline V CDR1 and CDR2: KGHSH, LQKENI.

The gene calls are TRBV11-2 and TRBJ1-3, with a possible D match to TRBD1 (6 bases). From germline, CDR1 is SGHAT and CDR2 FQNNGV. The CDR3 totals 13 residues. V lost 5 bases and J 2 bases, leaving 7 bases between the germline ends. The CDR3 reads CASSPGAGNTIYF. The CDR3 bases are TGTGCCAGCAGCCCAGGGGCTGGAAACACCATATATTTT.

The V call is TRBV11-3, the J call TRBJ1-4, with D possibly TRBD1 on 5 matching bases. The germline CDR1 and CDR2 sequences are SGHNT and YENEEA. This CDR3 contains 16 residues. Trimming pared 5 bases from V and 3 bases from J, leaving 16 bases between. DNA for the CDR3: TGTGCCAGCAGCGCAGCAGGGACTCCGGCTAATGAAAAACTGTTTTTT. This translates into CASSAAGTPANEKLFF.

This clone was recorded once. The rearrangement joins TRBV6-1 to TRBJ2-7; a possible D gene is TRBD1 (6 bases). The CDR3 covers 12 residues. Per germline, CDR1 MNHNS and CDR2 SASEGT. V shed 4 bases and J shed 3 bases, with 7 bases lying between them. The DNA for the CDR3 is TGTGCCAGCAGTGCGACAGGCTACGAGCAGTACTTC. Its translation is CASSATGYEQYF.

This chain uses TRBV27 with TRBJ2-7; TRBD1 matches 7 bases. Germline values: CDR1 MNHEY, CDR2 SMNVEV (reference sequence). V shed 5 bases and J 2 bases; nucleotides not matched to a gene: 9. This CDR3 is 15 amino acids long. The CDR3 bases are TGTGCCAGCAGTCCCCACCGACAGGGCCCCTACGAGCAGTACTTC. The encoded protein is CASSPHRQGPYEQYF.

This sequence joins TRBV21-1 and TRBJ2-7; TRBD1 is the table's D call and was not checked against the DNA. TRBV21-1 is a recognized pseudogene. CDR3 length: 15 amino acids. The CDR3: CASSSGRLPIREQYF. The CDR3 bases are TGTGCCAGCAGCTCAGGGCGACTGCCAATACGCGAGCAGTACTTC.

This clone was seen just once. The CDR3 reads CAWSIIQGAGEKLFF. The DNA of the CDR3 is TGTGCCTGGAGTATTATACAGGGGGCGGGTGAAAAACTGTTTTTT. The rearrangement links TRBV30 to TRBJ1-4, with TRBD1 matching 9 bases. Germline assignment: CDR1 GTSNPN and CDR2 SVGIG (reference sequence). J gave up 7 bases and V 2 bases, and 8 bases lay outside the gene matches. The CDR3 is 15 amino acids.

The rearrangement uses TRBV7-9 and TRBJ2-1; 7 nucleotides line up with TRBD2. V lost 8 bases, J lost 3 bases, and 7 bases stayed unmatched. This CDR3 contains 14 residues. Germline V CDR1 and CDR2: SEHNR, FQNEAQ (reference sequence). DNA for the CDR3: TGTGCCAGCCTTAGCCTAGCGGTCTACAATGAGCAGTTCTTC. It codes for CASLSLAVYNEQFF. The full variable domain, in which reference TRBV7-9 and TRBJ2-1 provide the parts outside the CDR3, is DTGVSQNPRHKITKRGQNVTFRCDPISEHNRLYWYRQTLGQGPEFLTYFQNEAQLEKSRLLSDRFSAERPKGSFSTLEIQRTEQGDSAMYLCASLSLAVYNEQFFGPGTRLTVL.

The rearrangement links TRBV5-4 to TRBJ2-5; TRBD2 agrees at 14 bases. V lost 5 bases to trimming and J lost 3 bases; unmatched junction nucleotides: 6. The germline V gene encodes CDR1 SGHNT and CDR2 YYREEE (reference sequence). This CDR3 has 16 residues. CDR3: CASSQRLAGGKETQYF. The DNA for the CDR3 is TGTGCCAGCAGTCAGAGACTAGCGGGAGGGAAAGAGACCCAGTACTTC.

The CDR3 nucleotides are TGTGCCAGCAGCCCCAGGGACAGACCGAACACCGGGGAGCTGTTTTTT. As protein: CASSPRDRPNTGELFF. The chain carries TRBV7-8 and TRBJ2-2; 7 bases fit TRBD1. CDR1 is SGHVS and CDR2 is FQNEAQ in the germline V gene. Germline trimming cut 5 bases from V and 0 bases from J; bases unmatched to any gene: 6. The CDR3 sequence is 16 residues long.

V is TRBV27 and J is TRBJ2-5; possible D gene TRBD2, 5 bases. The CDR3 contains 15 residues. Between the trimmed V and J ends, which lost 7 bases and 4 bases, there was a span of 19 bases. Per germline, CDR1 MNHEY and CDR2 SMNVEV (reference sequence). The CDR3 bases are TGTGCCAGCAACCCGAAAGCGGAGGCAATAGAGACCCAGTACTTC. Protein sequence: CASNPKAEAIETQYF.

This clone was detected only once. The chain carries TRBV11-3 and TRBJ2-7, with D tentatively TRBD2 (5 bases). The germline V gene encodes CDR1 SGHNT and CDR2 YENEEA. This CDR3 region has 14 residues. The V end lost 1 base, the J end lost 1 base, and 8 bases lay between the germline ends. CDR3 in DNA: TGTGCCAGCAGCTTAGTGGCGGGTTCCTACGAGCAGTACTTC. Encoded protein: CASSLVAGSYEQYF.

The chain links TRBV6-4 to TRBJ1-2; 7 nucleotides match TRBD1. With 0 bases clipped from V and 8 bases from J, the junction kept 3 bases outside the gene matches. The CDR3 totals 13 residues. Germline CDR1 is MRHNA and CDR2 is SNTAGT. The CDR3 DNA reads TGTGCCAGCAGTGACTCCCCAGGGGGAGGCTACACCTTC. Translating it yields CASSDSPGGGYTF.

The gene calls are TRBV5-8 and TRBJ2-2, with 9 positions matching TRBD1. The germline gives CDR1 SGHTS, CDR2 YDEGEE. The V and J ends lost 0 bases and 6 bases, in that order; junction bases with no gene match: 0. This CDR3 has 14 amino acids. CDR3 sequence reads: CASSLGDRAGELFF. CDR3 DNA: TGTGCCAGCAGCTTGGGGGACAGGGCCGGGGAGCTGTTTTTT.

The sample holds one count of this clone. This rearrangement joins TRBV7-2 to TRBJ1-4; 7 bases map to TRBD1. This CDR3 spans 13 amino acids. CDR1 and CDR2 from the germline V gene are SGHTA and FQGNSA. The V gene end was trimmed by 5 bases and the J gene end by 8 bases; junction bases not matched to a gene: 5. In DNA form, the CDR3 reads TGTGCCAGCAGCGAGGGGGCAGGAGAAAAACTGTTTTTT. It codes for CASSEGAGEKLFF.